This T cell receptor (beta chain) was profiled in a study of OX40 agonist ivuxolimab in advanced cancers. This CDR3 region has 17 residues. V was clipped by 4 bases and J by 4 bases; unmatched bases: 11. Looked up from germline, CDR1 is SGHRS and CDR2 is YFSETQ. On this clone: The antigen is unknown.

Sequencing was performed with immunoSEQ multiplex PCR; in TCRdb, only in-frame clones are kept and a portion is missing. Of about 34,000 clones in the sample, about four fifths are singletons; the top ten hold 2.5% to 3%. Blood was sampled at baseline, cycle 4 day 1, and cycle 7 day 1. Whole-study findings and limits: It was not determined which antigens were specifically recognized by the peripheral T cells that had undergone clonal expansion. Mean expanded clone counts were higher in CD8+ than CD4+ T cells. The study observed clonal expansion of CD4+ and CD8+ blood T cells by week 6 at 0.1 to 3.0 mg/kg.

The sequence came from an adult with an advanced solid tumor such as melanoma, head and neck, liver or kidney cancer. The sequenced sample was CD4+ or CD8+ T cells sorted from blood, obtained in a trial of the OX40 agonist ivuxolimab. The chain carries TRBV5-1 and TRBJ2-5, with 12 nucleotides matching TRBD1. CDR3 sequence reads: CASSAHSGTGGGETQYF. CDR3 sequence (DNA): TGCGCCAGCAGCGCCCACTCCGGGACAGGGGGCGGAGAGACCCAGTACTTC. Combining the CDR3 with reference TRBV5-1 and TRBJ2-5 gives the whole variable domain KAGVTQTPRYLIKTRGQQVTLSCSPISGHRSVSWYQQTPGQGLQFLFEYFSETQRNKGNFPGRFSGRQFSNSRSEMNVSTLELGDSALYLCASSAHSGTGGGETQYFGPGTRLLVL.